The clone carrying this T cell receptor beta chain was counted between two and nine times. There were no patients who had received any treatment before thyroid surgery. The record originates from a study of metastatic and nonmetastatic thyroid tumors. Using MiXCR, TCRdb re-called clones from the PCR reads. The sample records just under 20,000 clones, 37% being singletons. The CDR3 spans 15 residues. CDR1 is MNHEY, CDR2 SVGEGT, per germline. V lost 2 bases, J lost 8 bases, and 18 bases lay in between. The chain couples TRBV6-2 or TRBV6-3 to TRBJ1-1; a weak D match, TRBD1 (6 bases). This TCR came from a female donor with papillary thyroid cancer or a benign thyroid nodule (not recorded which). Some clones in this sample may be carry-over from other donors' samples. Material: tumor tissue. The CDR3, as DNA: TGTGCCAGCAGTTACAAAAGGGGACATTGGGCCGAAGCTTTCTTT. Protein sequence: CASSYKRGHWAEAFF.